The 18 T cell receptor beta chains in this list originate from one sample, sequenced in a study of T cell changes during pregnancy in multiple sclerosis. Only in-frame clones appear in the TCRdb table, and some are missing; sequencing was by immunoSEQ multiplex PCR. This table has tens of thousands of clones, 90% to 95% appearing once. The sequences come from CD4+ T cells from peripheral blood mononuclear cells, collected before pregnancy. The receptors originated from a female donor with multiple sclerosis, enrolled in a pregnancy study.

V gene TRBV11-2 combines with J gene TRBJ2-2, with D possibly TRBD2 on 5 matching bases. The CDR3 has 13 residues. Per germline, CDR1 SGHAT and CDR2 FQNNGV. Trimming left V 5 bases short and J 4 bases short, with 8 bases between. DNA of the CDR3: TGTGCCAGCAGCCAAACTAGCACCGGGGAGCTGTTTTTT. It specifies CASSQTSTGELFF.

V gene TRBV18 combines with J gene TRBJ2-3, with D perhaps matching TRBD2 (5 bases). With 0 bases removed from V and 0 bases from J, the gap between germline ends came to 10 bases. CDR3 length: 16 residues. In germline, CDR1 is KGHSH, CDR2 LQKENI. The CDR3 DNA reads TGTGCCAGCTCACCACCCTTAGCGCTCAGCACAGATACGCAGTATTTT. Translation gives CASSPPLALSTDTQYF.

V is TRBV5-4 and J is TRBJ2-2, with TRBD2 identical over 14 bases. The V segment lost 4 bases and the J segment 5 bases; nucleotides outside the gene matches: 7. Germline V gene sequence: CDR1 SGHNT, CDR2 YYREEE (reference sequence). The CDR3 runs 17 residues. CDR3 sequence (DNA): TGTGCCAGCAGCCATGGGACTAGCGGGAGCATTACCGGGGAGCTGTTTTTT. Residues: CASSHGTSGSITGELFF.

In nucleotides, the CDR3 is TGTGCCAGCAGTTTATACAGTCTGAACACTGAAGCTTTCTTT. Its translation: CASSLYSLNTEAFF. This chain links TRBV28 with TRBJ1-1; no clear D. Germline loops: CDR1 MDHEN, CDR2 SYDVKM. V was pared by 1 base and J by 0 bases, with 6 bases between. This CDR3 is built from 14 residues.

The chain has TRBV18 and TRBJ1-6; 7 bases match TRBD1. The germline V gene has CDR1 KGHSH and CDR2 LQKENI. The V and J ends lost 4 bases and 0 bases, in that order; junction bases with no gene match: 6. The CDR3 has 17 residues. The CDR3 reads CASSLNRGSSYNSPLHF. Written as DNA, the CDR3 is TGTGCCAGCTCACTCAACAGGGGAAGCTCCTATAATTCACCCCTCCACTTT.

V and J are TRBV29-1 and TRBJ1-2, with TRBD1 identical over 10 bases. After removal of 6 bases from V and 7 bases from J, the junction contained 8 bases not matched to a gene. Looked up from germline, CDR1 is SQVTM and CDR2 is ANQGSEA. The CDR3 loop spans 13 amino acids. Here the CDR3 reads CSVGDRGAGGYTF. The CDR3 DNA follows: TGCAGCGTGGGGGACAGGGGAGCAGGTGGCTACACCTTC.

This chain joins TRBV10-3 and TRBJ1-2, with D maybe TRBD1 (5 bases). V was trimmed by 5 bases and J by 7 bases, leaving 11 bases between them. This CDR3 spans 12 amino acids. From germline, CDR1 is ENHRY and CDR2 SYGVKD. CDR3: CAISSRVFGYTF. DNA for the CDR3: TGTGCCATCAGTAGCAGGGTTTTTGGCTACACCTTC.

The CDR3 DNA reads TGTGCCTGGAGTGGACTGACGAACACCGGGGAGCTGTTTTTT. It specifies CAWSGLTNTGELFF. V is TRBV30 and J is TRBJ2-2; no reliable D call. The CDR3 runs to 14 residues. Germline CDR1 and CDR2: GTSNPN and SVGIG (reference sequence). V lost 1 base to trimming and J lost 0 bases, with 6 bases between them.

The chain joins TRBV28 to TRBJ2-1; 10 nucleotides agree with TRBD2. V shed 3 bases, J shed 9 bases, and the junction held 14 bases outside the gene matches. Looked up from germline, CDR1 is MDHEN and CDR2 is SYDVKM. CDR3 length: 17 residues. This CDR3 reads CASSFPRGAGGPGEQFF. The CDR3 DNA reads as TGTGCCAGCAGTTTCCCCAGGGGAGCGGGAGGGCCGGGTGAGCAGTTCTTC.

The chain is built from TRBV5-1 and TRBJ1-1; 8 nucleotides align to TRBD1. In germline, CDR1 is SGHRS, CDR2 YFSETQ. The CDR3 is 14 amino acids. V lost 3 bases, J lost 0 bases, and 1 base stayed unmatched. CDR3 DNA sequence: TGCGCCAGCAGCTGGACAGGGTTGAACACTGAAGCTTTCTTT. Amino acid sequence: CASSWTGLNTEAFF.

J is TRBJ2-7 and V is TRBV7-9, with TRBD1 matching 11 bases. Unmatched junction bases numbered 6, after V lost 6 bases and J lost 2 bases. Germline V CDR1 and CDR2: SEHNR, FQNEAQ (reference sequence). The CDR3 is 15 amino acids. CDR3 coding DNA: TGTGCCAGCAGAACGGGACAGGGGGGAACCTACGAGCAGTACTTC. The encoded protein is CASRTGQGGTYEQYF.

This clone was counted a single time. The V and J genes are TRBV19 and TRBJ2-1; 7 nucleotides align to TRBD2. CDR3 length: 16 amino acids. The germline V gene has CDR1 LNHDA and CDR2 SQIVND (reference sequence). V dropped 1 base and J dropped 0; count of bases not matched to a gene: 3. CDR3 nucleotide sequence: TGTGCCAGTAGTATAGGAAGCGGGATCTCCTACAATGAGCAGTTCTTC. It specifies CASSIGSGISYNEQFF.

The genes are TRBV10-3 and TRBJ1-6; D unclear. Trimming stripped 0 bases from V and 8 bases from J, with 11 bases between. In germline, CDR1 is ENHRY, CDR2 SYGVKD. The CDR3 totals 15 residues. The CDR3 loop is CAISESKGEYSPLHF. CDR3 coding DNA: TGTGCCATCAGTGAGTCGAAAGGAGAGTATTCACCCCTCCACTTT.

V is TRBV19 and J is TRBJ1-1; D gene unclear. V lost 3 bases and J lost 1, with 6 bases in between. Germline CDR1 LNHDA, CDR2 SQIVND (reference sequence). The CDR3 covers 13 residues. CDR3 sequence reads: CASSISGNTEAFF. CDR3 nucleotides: TGTGCCAGTAGTATCTCAGGGAACACTGAAGCTTTCTTT.

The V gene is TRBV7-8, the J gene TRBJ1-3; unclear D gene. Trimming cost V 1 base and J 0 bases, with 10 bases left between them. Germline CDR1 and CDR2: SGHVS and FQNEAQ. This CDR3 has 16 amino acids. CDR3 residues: CASSLGLSGSGNTIYF. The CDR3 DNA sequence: TGTGCCAGCAGCTTAGGCCTTTCAGGCTCTGGAAACACCATATATTTT.

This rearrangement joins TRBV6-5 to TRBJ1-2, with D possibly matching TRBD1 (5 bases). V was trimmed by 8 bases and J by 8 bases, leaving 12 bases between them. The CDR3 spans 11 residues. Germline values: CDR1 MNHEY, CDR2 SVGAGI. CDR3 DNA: TGTGCCAGCGGCCAGGGAGGAGGCTACACCTTC. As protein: CASGQGGGYTF.

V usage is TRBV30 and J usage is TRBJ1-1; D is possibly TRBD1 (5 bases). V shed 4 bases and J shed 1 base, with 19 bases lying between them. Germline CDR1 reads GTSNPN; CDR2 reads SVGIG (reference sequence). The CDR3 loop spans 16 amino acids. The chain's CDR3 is CAWNLRWAGPNTEAFF. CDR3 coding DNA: TGTGCCTGGAATTTGAGGTGGGCAGGGCCGAACACTGAAGCTTTCTTT.

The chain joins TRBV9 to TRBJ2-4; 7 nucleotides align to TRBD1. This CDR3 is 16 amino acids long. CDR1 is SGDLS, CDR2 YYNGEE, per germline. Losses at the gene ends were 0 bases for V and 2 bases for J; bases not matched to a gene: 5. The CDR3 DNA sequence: TGTGCCAGCAGCGTAGGACAGGGAGAAACCAAAAACATTCAGTACTTC. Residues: CASSVGQGETKNIQYF.